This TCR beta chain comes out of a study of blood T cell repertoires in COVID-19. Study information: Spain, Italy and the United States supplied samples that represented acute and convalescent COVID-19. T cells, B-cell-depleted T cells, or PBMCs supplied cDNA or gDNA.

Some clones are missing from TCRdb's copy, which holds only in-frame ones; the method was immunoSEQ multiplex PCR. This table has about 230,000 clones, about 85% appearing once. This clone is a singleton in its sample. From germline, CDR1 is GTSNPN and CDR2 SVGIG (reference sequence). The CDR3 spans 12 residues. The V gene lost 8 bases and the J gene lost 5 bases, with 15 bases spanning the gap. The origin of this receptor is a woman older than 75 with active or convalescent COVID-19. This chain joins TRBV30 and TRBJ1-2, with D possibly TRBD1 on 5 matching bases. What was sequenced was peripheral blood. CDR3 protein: CAGGEGSYGYTF. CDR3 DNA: TGTGCCGGGGGGGAGGGATCTTATGGCTACACCTTC.